The clone carrying this T cell receptor beta chain occurred a few times. No antigen is known for it. The sample is drawn from a study of post-analysis software for immune sequencing data. Study as a whole: Included among the disease courses, which were recorded for the cohort, were relapsing-remitting, secondary progressive and progressive-relapsing multiple sclerosis. Study-level results: Controls showed lower frequencies than patients for five TRBV segments, and TRBV5-6, TRBV5-1 and TRBV20-1 were among these. For normalized Chao1 diversity, multiple sclerosis patients scored significantly lower than controls did. Samples prepared in the same batch strongly co-clustered by F measure.

The germline V gene encodes CDR1 MNHEY and CDR2 SVGAGI. V was shortened by 5 bases and J by 8 bases, with 26 bases between the two germline ends. The CDR3 is made up of 17 amino acids. Built from TCR beta cDNA, the libraries had unique molecular identifiers in them. The T cell input of about 0.85 to 10 million gave roughly 0.5 million cDNA molecules. TCRdb reanalysed the PCR reads using MiXCR and keeps one entry per CDR3 protein. The table has about 430,000 distinct CDR3 sequences, roughly 38% seen once. The V gene is TRBV6-5, the J gene TRBJ2-3; D perhaps matches TRBD2 (7 bases). The receptor's source is a girl aged 2-9 years with multiple sclerosis. The sequenced sample was blood. Here the CDR3 DNA reads TGTGCCAGCAGTCGCGTTCCGGGCGGGGGACAAAAAAGTACGCAGTATTTT. Encoded protein: CASSRVPGGGQKSTQYF.